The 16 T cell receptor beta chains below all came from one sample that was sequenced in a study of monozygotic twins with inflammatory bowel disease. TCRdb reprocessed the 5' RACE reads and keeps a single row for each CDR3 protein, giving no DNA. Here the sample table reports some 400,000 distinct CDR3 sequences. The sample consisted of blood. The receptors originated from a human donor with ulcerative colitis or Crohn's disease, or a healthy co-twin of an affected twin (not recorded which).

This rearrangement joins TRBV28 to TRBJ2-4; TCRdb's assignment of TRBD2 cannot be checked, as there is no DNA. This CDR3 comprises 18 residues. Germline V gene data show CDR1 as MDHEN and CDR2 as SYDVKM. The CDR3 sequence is CASSRQTRPRPRLNIQYF.

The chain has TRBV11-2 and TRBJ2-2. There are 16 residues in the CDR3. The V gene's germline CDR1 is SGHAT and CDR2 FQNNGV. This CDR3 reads CASSWAVIANTGELFF.

The CDR3 here is CASSLVWGASSTDTQYF. This sequence joins TRBV7-6 and TRBJ2-3. Germline loops: CDR1 SGHVS, CDR2 FNYEAQ. This CDR3 comprises 17 residues.

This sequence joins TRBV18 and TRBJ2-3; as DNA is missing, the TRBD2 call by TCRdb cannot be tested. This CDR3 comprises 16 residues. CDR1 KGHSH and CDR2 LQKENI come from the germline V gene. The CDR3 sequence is CASSSGLLTGTDTQYF.

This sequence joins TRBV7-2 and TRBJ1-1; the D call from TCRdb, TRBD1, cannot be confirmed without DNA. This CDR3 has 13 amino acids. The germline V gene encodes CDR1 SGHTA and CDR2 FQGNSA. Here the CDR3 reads CASSPNRSFETFF.

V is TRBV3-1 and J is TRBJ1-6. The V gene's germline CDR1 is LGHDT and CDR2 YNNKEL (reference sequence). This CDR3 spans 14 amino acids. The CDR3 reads CASSQEAENSPLHF.

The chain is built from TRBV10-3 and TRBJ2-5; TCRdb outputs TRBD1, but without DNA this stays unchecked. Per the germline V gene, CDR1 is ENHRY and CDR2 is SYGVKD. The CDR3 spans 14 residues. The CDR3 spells CAISERDTQETQYF.

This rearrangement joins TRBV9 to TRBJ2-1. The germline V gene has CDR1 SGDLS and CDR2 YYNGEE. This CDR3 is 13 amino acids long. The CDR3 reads CASSVGRLNEQFF.

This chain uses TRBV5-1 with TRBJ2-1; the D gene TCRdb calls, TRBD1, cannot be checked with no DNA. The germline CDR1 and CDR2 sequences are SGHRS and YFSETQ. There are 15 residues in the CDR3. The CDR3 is CASSLVGEAYNEQFF.

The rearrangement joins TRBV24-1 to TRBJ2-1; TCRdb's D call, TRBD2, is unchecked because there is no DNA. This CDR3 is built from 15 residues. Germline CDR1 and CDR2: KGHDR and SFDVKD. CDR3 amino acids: CATSDLSVGSNEQFF.

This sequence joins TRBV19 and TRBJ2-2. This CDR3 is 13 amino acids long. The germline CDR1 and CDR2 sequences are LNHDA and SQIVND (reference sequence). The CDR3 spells CASKEKSKGELFF.

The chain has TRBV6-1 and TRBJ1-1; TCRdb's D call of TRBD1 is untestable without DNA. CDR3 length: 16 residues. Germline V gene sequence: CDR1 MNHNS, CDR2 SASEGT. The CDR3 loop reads CASSQGTGGVGTEAFF.

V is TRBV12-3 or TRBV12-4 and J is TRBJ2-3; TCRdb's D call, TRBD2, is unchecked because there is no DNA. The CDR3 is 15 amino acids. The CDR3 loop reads CASTPRRGGSDTQYF.

CDR3 loop: CASVRDGSRLDYEQYF. The rearrangement links TRBV6-1 to TRBJ2-7; with no DNA, the TCRdb D assignment of TRBD1 cannot be verified. Germline V lookup: CDR1 MNHNS, CDR2 SASEGT. The CDR3 runs 16 residues.

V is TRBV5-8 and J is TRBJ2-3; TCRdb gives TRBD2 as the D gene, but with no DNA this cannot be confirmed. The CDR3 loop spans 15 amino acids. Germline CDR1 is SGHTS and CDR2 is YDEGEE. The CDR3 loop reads CASSQGTSETDTQYF.

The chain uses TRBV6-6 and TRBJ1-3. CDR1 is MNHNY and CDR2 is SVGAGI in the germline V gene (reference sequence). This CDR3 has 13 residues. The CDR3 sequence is CASNDGGGNTIYF.